A single sample gave rise to the 12 T cell receptor beta chains below, sequenced in a study of shared clonotypes between healthy human individuals. Profiled with immunoSEQ multiplex PCR; TCRdb holds only in-frame clones, not every one. The sample carries 2.3 million or so clones, 85% to 95% recorded once. Sequenced: naive CD4+ T cells from PBMCs. Regarding subset: CD45RA+ positively selected. These receptors all stem from a man younger than 35 in good health. Some clones in this sample may be carry-over from other donors' samples.

J is TRBJ1-4 and V is TRBV5-5, with a tentative D call TRBD1 (5 bases). V was pared by 2 bases and J by 3 bases, with 14 bases between. CDR1 and CDR2 from the germline V gene are SGHKS and YYEKEE (reference sequence). The CDR3 length is 16 residues. In DNA form, the CDR3 reads TGTGCCAGCAGCTTTAATCTGGGGGAGGCTAATGAAAAACTGTTTTTT. This sequence encodes CASSFNLGEANEKLFF.

This rearrangement joins TRBV5-1 to TRBJ1-5; no definite D call. Germline-derived CDR1 and CDR2 are SGHRS and YFSETQ. The CDR3 loop spans 12 amino acids. Deletions cut 4 bases from V and 6 bases from J, with 8 bases between. CDR3 loop: CASSEPGQPQHF. Written as DNA, the CDR3 is TGCGCCAGCAGCGAGCCTGGTCAGCCCCAGCATTTT.

The chain recombines TRBV6-6 with TRBJ2-5; 7 nucleotides line up with TRBD2. The J call may not be correct, given that the DNA end is closer to TRBJ2-7. The CDR3 sequence is 14 residues long. Germline lookup yields CDR1 MNHNY and CDR2 SVGAGI (reference sequence). CDR3: CASSIGGTSYEQYF. CDR3 bases: TGTGCCAGCAGTATCGGGGGGACCTCCTACGAGCAGTACTTC.

This chain connects TRBV4-1 to TRBJ2-3; 7 bases fit TRBD1. The V gene's germline CDR1 is MGHRA and CDR2 YSYEKL. J lost 0 bases, V lost 8 bases, and 5 bases had no gene match. CDR3 length: 14 residues. The DNA for the CDR3 is TGCGCCAGCCAGAACAGGGGAAGCACAGATACGCAGTATTTT. Translation gives CASQNRGSTDTQYF.

The chain links TRBV9 to TRBJ2-7; 8 nucleotides align to TRBD1. V shed 3 bases and J 6 bases; nucleotides not matched to a gene: 11. The germline gives CDR1 SGDLS, CDR2 YYNGEE. The CDR3 spans 15 residues. CDR3 sequence: CASSASDRAPLEQYF. The CDR3 DNA is TGTGCCAGCAGCGCTTCGGACAGGGCCCCTCTCGAGCAGTACTTC.

The rearrangement links TRBV30 to TRBJ2-6; D remains ambiguous. This CDR3 comprises 15 residues. The ends were cut back, 0 bases at V and 4 bases at J, with 10 bases in the middle. Germline CDR1 GTSNPN, CDR2 SVGIG (reference sequence). CDR3 protein: CAWSVPPDGANVLTF. The CDR3 DNA is TGTGCCTGGAGTGTACCGCCCGACGGGGCCAACGTCCTGACTTTC.

Details on this clone: The same CDR3 can be traced to other DNA sequences in this sample. The CDR3 sequence: CASSLSWRETQYF. DNA of the CDR3: TGTGCCAGCAGCTTGTCCTGGCGAGAGACCCAGTACTTC. V gene TRBV7-6 combines with J gene TRBJ2-5, with D unresolved. V was clipped by 3 bases and J by 4 bases, with 9 bases between them. Germline loops: CDR1 SGHVS, CDR2 FNYEAQ. CDR3 length: 13 amino acids.

This chain joins TRBV30 and TRBJ2-3; the D is unclear. The CDR3 contains 16 residues. The germline gives CDR1 GTSNPN, CDR2 SVGIG (reference sequence). V was cut by 2 bases and J by 2 bases, with 17 bases left in between. The CDR3 spells CAWSRGRQANTDTQYF. CDR3 in DNA: TGTGCCTGGAGTCGAGGCAGGCAGGCGAACACAGATACGCAGTATTTT.

The chain has TRBV14 and TRBJ2-3; TRBD2 aligns across 10 bases. CDR1 is SGHDN and CDR2 is FVKESK in the germline V gene. J gave up 1 base and V 0 bases, and 10 bases lay outside the gene matches. The CDR3 extends over 19 amino acids. The DNA for the CDR3 is TGTGCCAGCAGCCAAGATCCTAGCGGGAGTGGGATTGGCACAGATACGCAGTATTTT. It specifies CASSQDPSGSGIGTDTQYF.

A single count supports this clone. The rearrangement uses TRBV9 and TRBJ2-5; 10 positions match TRBD1. In germline, CDR1 is SGDLS, CDR2 YYNGEE. The CDR3 runs 16 residues. The V and J ends lost 2 bases and 4 bases, in that order; junction bases with no gene match: 8. The CDR3 coding sequence is TGTGCCAGCAGCGTCGGGACAGGGGCCTCCGGAGAGACCCAGTACTTC. As protein: CASSVGTGASGETQYF.

In its sample, this clone was seen once. J is TRBJ2-1 and V is TRBV7-2; D might be TRBD2 (5 bases). CDR3 size: 14 residues. Trimming cost V 5 bases and J 4 bases, with 12 bases left between them. CDR1 SGHTA and CDR2 FQGNSA come from the germline V gene. Written as DNA, the CDR3 is TGTGCCAGCAGCAACCTGGCGGGTTACAATGAGCAGTTCTTC. Encoded protein: CASSNLAGYNEQFF.

The chain employs TRBV6-1 and TRBJ2-3; TRBD2 matches at 8 bases. The CDR3 contains 15 residues. V was clipped by 3 bases and J by 7 bases; unmatched bases: 9. Germline CDR1 and CDR2: MNHNS and SASEGT. CDR3 nucleotides: TGTGCCAGCAGTGATCTTAGGCGGGAGGTGAATACGCAGTATTTT. Amino acid sequence: CASSDLRREVNTQYF.